This T cell receptor beta chain was sequenced during a study of cytomegalovirus exposure and HLA in healthy donors. The germline V gene encodes CDR1 SGHTA and CDR2 FQGNSA. V gave up 5 bases and J gave up 6 bases; unmatched junction bases: 6. The CDR3 has 14 residues. PCR was performed using 60 Vbeta and 13 Jbeta primers. The protocol was immunoSEQ multiplex PCR, while the TCRdb copy is restricted to in-frame clones and leaves out a portion. The repertoire has about 170,000 clones, approximately 84% of them found once; the top ten carry approximately 2%. This clone was recorded only once. This clonotype was obtained from a man aged 18 to 30 in good health and CMV-seropositive. The rearrangement links TRBV7-2 to TRBJ2-7, with 11 bases identical to TRBD2. What was sequenced was PBMCs. CDR3 region: CASSSSGGAGEQYF. The CDR3 DNA reads TGTGCCAGCAGCAGTAGCGGGGGGGCGGGCGAGCAGTACTTC.